This T cell receptor (beta chain) derives from a study of blood T cell repertoires in COVID-19 (dated by TCRdb to 2018 to 2021). Regarding the research as a whole: Samples covering the acute and convalescent phases of COVID-19 were provided by collaborators in the United States, Italy and Spain. The prospective study material was composed of cDNA or gDNA derived from T cells, B-cell-depleted T cells, or PBMCs. Subjects who had been exposed to COVID-19, were actively infected with it, or had recovered from it provided the deeply sampled blood TCRbeta repertoires that made up the dataset. The repertoires were released in a freely available public database intended as a resource for research on the immune response to SARS-CoV-2. The samples were drawn from two sources: the first 160 participants of the ongoing ImmuneRACE study, and some 1,300 subjects contributed by 6 global collaborators. Nearly every sample came with metadata listing a de-identified subject ID, COVID-19 status, age in years and sex. HLA class I and class II types, where available, came from metadata supplied by the sample provider rather than from assay-based typing. Overall study outcomes, separate from this receptor: The quantity of clinical and demographic metadata differed by source and by participant and was supplied without curation.

Participants in the prospective study were enrolled through a virtual design, were aged roughly 18 to 100 years, and lived in 24 United States geographic areas. In the prospective study, cohorts were assigned on the basis of participant-reported clinical history obtained from a screening survey and a study questionnaire. Exposed participants had been in contact, within 2 weeks of entering the study, with a person who had a PCR-confirmed or clinician-diagnosed case of COVID-19. In the prospective study, whole blood, serum and a nasopharyngeal or oropharyngeal swab were collected from each participant by mobile phlebotomists. Prospective study participants could optionally give additional blood draws and questionnaires over an approximately 2-month period. Prospective study blood samples were shipped either frozen or at room temperature before DNA extraction. Details on this clone: This receptor's antigen is unknown. No much larger clonotype is one base removed from it; base qualities were not supplied.

The CDR3 contains 14 residues, cysteine and phenylalanine counted. Only the CDR3 DNA is retained, 42 bases long and in frame from the first base. From the germline V gene, CDR1 is SNHLY and CDR2 is FYNNEI. V is reduced by 6 bases and J by 0 bases, leaving a spacing of 6 bases between them. TCRbeta CDR3 regions were amplified from genomic DNA by means of the immunoSEQ Assay, a bias-controlled multiplex PCR. Concerning the study's data processing: The number of nucleated cells in each sample was estimated from the amplification of reference gene primers within the assay. To quantify the absolute abundance of each unique TCRbeta CDR3 rearrangement, sequence reads were collapsed and filtered. For each sample, productive Simpson clonality was calculated as the square root of Simpson's diversity index over productive rearrangements. This is the immuneACCESS table as TCRdb keeps it, with only in-frame sequences that have V and J called. A part of the clones is gone; compared with another copy, unresolved V genes explain less than half, and the rest is unexplained. V and J calls plus clone size are reproduced from that table; the DNA served to infer D and trimming. The sample includes a few hundred thousand clones, with over 75% observed a single time. The ten top clones hold roughly 1.4% of the sample.

The receptor was derived from a woman aged 18-29 years who had been exposed to COVID-19. What was sequenced was PBMCs or T cells enriched from blood (not recorded which). The rearranged segments are TRBV2 and TRBJ1-6, with no confident D gene call. The sequenced DNA is TGTGCCAGCAGATTGAGCTCCTATAATTCACCCCTCCACTTT. Its coded protein is CASRLSSYNSPLHF.